This is a list of T cell receptor beta chains from one sample in a study of T cell repertoires in cytomegalovirus infection. MiXCR, run by TCRdb on the reads, gives a single entry per CDR3 protein. Of approximately 120,000 distinct CDR3 sequences in the sample, more than 30% were seen once. No antigen has been identified for these receptors. Sequenced material: CD8+ T cells from cultured PBMCs, taken from culture after CMV antigen stimulation. These receptors were collected from a human donor in good health (CMV status not recorded). Some clones in this sample may be carry-over from other donors' samples. Both conserved end residues are trimmed from each CDR3.

TRBV28 ASSVPGRHTEAF
TRBV6-2/TRBV6-3 ATLLGAYTKETQY
TRBV12-3/TRBV12-4 ASTPRDYPYEQY
TRBV6-5 ASSYSTVPYEQY
TRBV14 ASSQGPGGVGQPQH
TRBV5-5 ASSLLRGVGYEQY
TRBV6-2/TRBV6-3 ASSYQGATDTQY
TRBV7-9 ASSAGTGYNSPLH
TRBV7-2 ASTLDRGVEQY
TRBV4-2 ASSQLPSRGAYTDTQY
TRBV2 ASSENSGITYEQY
TRBV20-1 SARDREGTLNIQY
TRBV7-9 ASSSIDLTQY
TRBV19 ASSIDPLSEAF
TRBV5-5 ASSPAGQFSNQPQH
TRBV9 ASSATSGGGVYNEQF
TRBV12-3/TRBV12-4 ASSPGTGVQPQH
TRBV19 ASSIDPGQDQPQH
TRBV5-1 ASSAGQGAYSEQF
TRBV7-6 ASSDGWGETQY
TRBV25-1 ASRGGRETQY
TRBV7-9 ASSPGPGAQDNQFYEQY
TRBV6-2/TRBV6-3 ASTYGTSLITEGEQF
TRBV7-9 ASSFLAITNYGYT
TRBV9 ASSRSGGASQETQY
TRBV7-8 ASSPLAGGPSSYNEQF
TRBV10-3 AISPDYTEAF
TRBV29-1 SVGRPDVGYGYT
TRBV27 ASTKWGPNTNEQF
TRBV6-1 ASSTYSGGSSSYNEQF
TRBV4-2 ASRGQGVIANYGYT
TRBV7-2 ASSLEGLAGDDSYNEQF
TRBV7-6 ASSFIPGQLNEKLF
TRBV27 ASSPLDWNTEAF
TRBV10-3 AISESGGTGETQY
TRBV7-2 ASSLAGWQNNEQF
TRBV28 ASSGRRTGPLLGGYT
TRBV4-2 ASSQGGDSSYEQY
TRBV7-2 ASSLEDFPKNIQY
TRBV29-1 SAGRTGRGADTQY
TRBV4-1 ASSSHRGYEQY
TRBV6-8 ASSFTTWGSGGVYEQY
TRBV6-1 ATLRGAQPQH
TRBV7-8 ASSLVAGASYQPQH
TRBV7-8 ASSLPDSKHYNEQF
TRBV20-1 SARDHEGADNEKLF
TRBV19 ASSHSQDRWTQH
TRBV4-2 ASSQDRQPYGYT
TRBV7-6 ASSPGGSGGETQY
TRBV13 ASSLIRGSSENTEAF
TRBV7-2 ASSKGAASQETQY
TRBV7-9 ASSFEAGSYNEQF
TRBV11-1 ASSLAELAGHNEQF
TRBV5-4 ASSQRGGANGYT
TRBV7-2 ASSSDQTSGRAF
TRBV27 ASSLSGGEIWGYGYT
TRBV4-1 ASSQERGGTGELF
TRBV2 ASSVFGLGSLSYEQY
TRBV7-2 ASSGQGGTEAF